A selection of T cell receptor beta chains follows, all from one sample in a study of blood T cell repertoires in COVID-19. TCRdb's copy holds only in-frame clones and misses some; the assay was immunoSEQ multiplex PCR. The sample yields 140,000 to 150,000 clones, 78% seen once. The sample was peripheral blood. The receptors stem from a woman aged 60-75 years with acute or convalescent COVID-19. Both conserved end residues are part of each CDR3. The D gene is left open where the match is weak. Only some rows state a clone size, as once, few, many or a class for expanded clones.

NA,TRBJ2-2,TRBV25-1,NA,TGTGCCAGCAGTGTGACAGGGAACACCGGGGAGCTGTTTTTT,CASSVTGNTGELFF
NA,TRBJ2-7,TRBV19,TRBD1,TGTGCCAGTAGTGGGACAGGGAGTAGTTACGAGCAGTACTTC,CASSGTGSSYEQYF
NA,TRBJ2-3,TRBV11-2,NA,TGTGCCAGCAGCCCATGGGGTCGGGAGCACACAGATACGCAGTATTTT,CASSPWGREHTDTQYF
NA,TRBJ1-6,TRBV12-3/TRBV12-4,NA,TGTGCCAGCAGTTGGAGCGATAATTCACCCCTCCACTTT,CASSWSDNSPLHF
NA,TRBJ1-2,TRBV2,NA,TGTGCCAGCAGTTCCCGAGGCTATGGCTACACCTTC,CASSSRGYGYTF
few,TRBJ2-7,TRBV3-1/TRBV3-2,NA,TGTGCCAGCAGCCAAGTAACCTACGAGCAGTACTTC,CASSQVTYEQYF
once,TRBJ1-5,TRBV19,TRBD1,TGTGCCAGTAGTATAGTCAGGCAGGGGGGACAGCCCCAGCATTTT,CASSIVRQGGQPQHF
NA,TRBJ2-5,TRBV7-9,NA,TGTGCCAGCAGCTTAAATTTTCGGCAGGGTGAGACCCAGTACTTC,CASSLNFRQGETQYF
NA,TRBJ1-2,TRBV28,TRBD1,TGTGCCAGCAGTAAGCAGGGGGCGCGCGGCTACACCTTC,CASSKQGARGYTF
NA,TRBJ1-3,TRBV28,NA,TGTGCCAGCAGGGTAGGGGTTGCCGGAAACACCATATATTTT,CASRVGVAGNTIYF
once,TRBJ2-1,TRBV5-4,NA,TGTGCCAGCAGCTTGGAACTGCCCACGTACAATGAGCAGTTCTTC,CASSLELPTYNEQFF
NA,TRBJ1-4,TRBV7-9,NA,TGTGCCAGCAGCCGAGATCCGGGAGCGGCTAATGAAAAACTGTTTTTT,CASSRDPGAANEKLFF
NA,TRBJ2-1,TRBV29-1,NA,TGCAGCGTTTGGGGACATCAAAGCTCCTACAATGAGCAGTTCTTC,CSVWGHQSSYNEQFF
NA,TRBJ2-7,TRBV7-9,NA,TGTGCCAGCAGCTTCGGGGTTGGGCTAAAAGTTGGAGAGCAGTACTTC,CASSFGVGLKVGEQYF
NA,TRBJ1-1,TRBV12-3/TRBV12-4,NA,TGTGCCAGCAGTGCGGAGGCCACTGAAGCTTTCTTT,CASSAEATEAFF
NA,TRBJ1-1,TRBV27,TRBD1,TGTGCCAGCCCCTCGGGACAGAGACTGAACACTGAAGCTTTCTTT,CASPSGQRLNTEAFF
NA,TRBJ2-5,TRBV12-3/TRBV12-4,NA,TGTGCCAGCAGTTTAAGGCGGCAAGAGACCCAGTACTTC,CASSLRRQETQYF
NA,TRBJ2-2,TRBV14,NA,TGTGCCAGCAGCCCGCGGGAAAAGACGAACACCGGGGAGCTGTTTTTT,CASSPREKTNTGELFF
NA,TRBJ2-5,TRBV14,TRBD2,TGTGCCAGCAGCCAAGAGAAAAATTGGCTAGCGGGAGTCCAGTACTTC,CASSQEKNWLAGVQYF
few,TRBJ2-7,TRBV15,NA,TGTGCCACCAGCAGAGGGAGGGGAGTCTCCTCTAACGAGCAGTACTTC,CATSRGRGVSSNEQYF
once,TRBJ2-1,TRBV3-1/TRBV3-2,TRBD2,TGTGCCAGCAGCCCTGGGGGGGGCTCCTACAATGAGCAGTTCTTC,CASSPGGGSYNEQFF
NA,TRBJ2-2,TRBV6-6,TRBD2,TGTGCCAGCAGTCCACCTAGCGGGAGGAGGAGGGGCGGGGAGCTGTTTTTT,CASSPPSGRRRGGELFF
NA,TRBJ1-4,TRBV11-2,NA,TGTGCCAGCAGCTTCAATACAGGGATAAATGAAAAACTGTTTTTT,CASSFNTGINEKLFF
NA,TRBJ1-4,TRBV18,NA,TGTGCCAGCTCGCCTAACGGACAGTATAATGAAAAACTGTTTTTT,CASSPNGQYNEKLFF
NA,TRBJ2-1,TRBV5-1,NA,TGCGCCAGCAGCTTGGCCGGGCTAGCCCAGTTCTTC,CASSLAGLAQFF
NA,TRBJ2-7,TRBV9,TRBD1,TGTGCCAGCAGCGAAAAGGACAGGCGGGCCGAGCAGTACTTC,CASSEKDRRAEQYF
few,TRBJ2-2,TRBV5-1,TRBD2,TGCGCCAGCTTCGATACTAGCGGGGCGAACACCGGGGAGCTGTTTTTT,CASFDTSGANTGELFF
NA,TRBJ2-2,TRBV2,TRBD1,TGTGCCAGCAGTGATCCCGCTTGGGACAGTTACACCGGGGAGCTGTTTTTT,CASSDPAWDSYTGELFF
NA,TRBJ2-7,TRBV28,TRBD1,TGTGCCAGCAGTTCGGGACAGGGCCGCTCCGAGCAGTACTTC,CASSSGQGRSEQYF
NA,TRBJ2-7,TRBV28,TRBD2,TGTGCCAGCAGTTGGCCAGTTATAGCGGGAGGGACCTACGAGCAGTACTTC,CASSWPVIAGGTYEQYF
NA,TRBJ1-2,TRBV28,TRBD1,TGTGCCAGCAGCTCAGGGGGCTATGGCTACACCTTC,CASSSGGYGYTF
NA,TRBJ2-1,TRBV11-3,TRBD2,TGTGCCAGCAGCGCCCAGAGCGGGAGGCCCTATGAGCAGTTCTTC,CASSAQSGRPYEQFF
NA,TRBJ2-2,TRBV5-1,NA,TGCGCCAGCAGCTTGGTAGTAGGAGGGACCGGGGAGCTGTTTTTT,CASSLVVGGTGELFF
NA,TRBJ2-1,TRBV10-3,NA,TGTGCCATACAACGACAGACCTACAATGAGCAGTTCTTC,CAIQRQTYNEQFF
NA,TRBJ1-1,TRBV29-1,NA,TGCAGCGTGTCACAGGGTGAGGGCACTGAAGCTTTCTTT,CSVSQGEGTEAFF
NA,TRBJ1-2,TRBV7-9,NA,TGTGCCAGCAGCTTCGCGACACCCGGGGATGGCTACACCTTC,CASSFATPGDGYTF
few,TRBJ2-1,TRBV27,NA,TGTGCCAGTGGAGAAACCAGCTCCTACAATGAGCAGTTCTTC,CASGETSSYNEQFF
few,TRBJ2-1,TRBV28,TRBD2,TGTGCCAGCAGTTTCCCGGGACTAGCGGGTCCATTACAGTTCTTC,CASSFPGLAGPLQFF
NA,TRBJ2-1,TRBV5-4,NA,TGTGCCAGCAGCCGGGACCCCCAGGGGAATGAGCAGTTCTTC,CASSRDPQGNEQFF
NA,TRBJ2-3,TRBV19,TRBD2,TGTGCCAGTAGCTTACTAGCGTCCGCCACAGATACGCAGTATTTT,CASSLLASATDTQYF
once,TRBJ2-1,TRBV6-6,NA,TGTGCCAGCAGGTTCAGCGTTTCTCCCTACAATGAGCAGTTCTTC,CASRFSVSPYNEQFF